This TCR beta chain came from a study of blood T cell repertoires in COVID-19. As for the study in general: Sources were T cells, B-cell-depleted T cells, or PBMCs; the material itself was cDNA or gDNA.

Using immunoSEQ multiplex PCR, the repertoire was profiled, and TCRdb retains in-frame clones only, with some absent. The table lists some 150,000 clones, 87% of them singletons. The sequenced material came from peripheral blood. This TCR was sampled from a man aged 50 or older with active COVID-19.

The DNA of the CDR3 is TGTGCCAGCAGCTTGGGGACAGGGGGCCTCTACGAGCAGTACTTC. It codes for CASSLGTGGLYEQYF. The chain has TRBV7-6 and TRBJ2-7; the match to TRBD1 covers 12 bases. Germline CDR1 and CDR2: SGHVS and FNYEAQ. J lost 3 bases, V lost 3 bases, and 3 bases had no gene match. This CDR3 is built from 15 residues.